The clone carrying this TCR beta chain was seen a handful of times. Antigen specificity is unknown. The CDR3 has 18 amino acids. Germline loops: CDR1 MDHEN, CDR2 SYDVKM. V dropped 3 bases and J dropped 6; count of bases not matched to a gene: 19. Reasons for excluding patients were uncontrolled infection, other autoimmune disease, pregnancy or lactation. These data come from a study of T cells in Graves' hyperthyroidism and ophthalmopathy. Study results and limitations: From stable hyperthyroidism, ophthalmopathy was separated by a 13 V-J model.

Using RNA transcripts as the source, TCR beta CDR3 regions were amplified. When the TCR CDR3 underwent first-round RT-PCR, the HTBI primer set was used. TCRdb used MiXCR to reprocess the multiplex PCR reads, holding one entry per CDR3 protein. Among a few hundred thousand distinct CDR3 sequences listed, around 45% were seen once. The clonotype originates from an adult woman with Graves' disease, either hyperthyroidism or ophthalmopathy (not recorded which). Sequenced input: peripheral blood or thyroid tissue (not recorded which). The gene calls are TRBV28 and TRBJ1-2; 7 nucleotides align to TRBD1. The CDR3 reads CASSFLRGGRGRWDGYTF. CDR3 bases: TGTGCCAGCAGTTTCTTGCGCGGGGGAAGGGGGCGTTGGGATGGCTACACCTTC.